These 23 T cell receptor beta chains share one sample of origin, sequenced in a study of beta chain features in type 1 diabetes. Expressed TCRB transcripts were sequenced because the entire RNA isolate underwent reverse transcription. Produced via immunoSEQ multiplex PCR; TCRdb's table is partial and in-frame only. The sample consists of approximately 170,000 clones, 7.5% to 10% of them appearing once. The sequencing input was central memory CD4+ T cells from blood. The receptors originated from a young woman in good health.

The rearrangement uses TRBV7-2 and TRBJ2-1; D unclear. Germline CDR1 and CDR2: SGHTA and FQGNSA. V dropped 1 base and J dropped 10 bases, with 14 bases sitting between them. The CDR3 length is 14 residues. The CDR3 nucleotides read TGTGCCAGCAGCTTAGATCCCCAAATTCCCGAGCAGTTCTTC. Its protein product is CASSLDPQIPEQFF.

V and J are TRBV5-5 and TRBJ1-5; no clear D gene. CDR1 and CDR2 from the germline V gene are SGHKS and YYEKEE (reference sequence). The CDR3 runs 16 residues. Trimming removed 8 bases at V and 4 bases at J, with 22 bases between. The CDR3 here is CASTPLGRGNNQPQHF. DNA of the CDR3: TGTGCCAGTACTCCTCTGGGTAGAGGGAATAATCAGCCCCAGCATTTT. Full variable domain (outside the CDR3, taken from reference TRBV5-5 and TRBJ1-5): DAGVTQSPTHLIKTRGQQVTLRCSPISGHKSVSWYQQVLGQGPQFIFQYYEKEERGRGNFPDRFSARQFPNYSSELNVNALLLGDSALYLCASTPLGRGNNQPQHFGDGTRLSIL.

The table lists this clone with many counts. The chain uses TRBV5-1 and TRBJ1-2; D is perhaps TRBD1 (5 bases). Trimming shortened V by 4 bases and J by 0 bases, and 13 bases separated the two germline ends. CDR1 is SGHRS, CDR2 YFSETQ, per germline. This CDR3 has 15 residues. The CDR3 protein is CASSPVGAPNYGYTF. The CDR3 DNA sequence: TGCGCCAGCAGCCCGGTAGGGGCACCTAACTATGGCTACACCTTC.

This clone was recorded a few times. The V gene is TRBV18, the J gene TRBJ2-1; 12 bases match TRBD2. Germline V gene data show CDR1 as KGHSH and CDR2 as LQKENI. J gave up 9 bases and V 4 bases, and 7 bases lay outside the gene matches. The CDR3 has 15 residues. CDR3 loop: CASSRLAGVNLEQFF. Here the CDR3 DNA reads TGTGCCAGCTCACGACTAGCGGGAGTGAACCTTGAGCAGTTCTTC.

In its sample, this clone was seen a few times. The chain recombines TRBV5-4 with TRBJ1-1; D is perhaps TRBD1 (5 bases). Looked up from germline, CDR1 is SGHNT and CDR2 is YYREEE (reference sequence). Trimming removed 4 bases at V and 4 bases at J, with 17 bases between. The CDR3 length is 15 residues. CDR3 in DNA: TGTGCCAGCAGCAAGCAGGGCCTCTCGGGCACTGAAGCTTTCTTT. This encodes CASSKQGLSGTEAFF.

The CDR3 bases are TGTGCCAGCAGCGCCGGACTGTTATATGGCTACACCTTC. Residues: CASSAGLLYGYTF. V gene TRBV7-2 combines with J gene TRBJ1-2, with D unclear. Per germline, CDR1 SGHTA and CDR2 FQGNSA. The CDR3 is made up of 13 amino acids. V lost 5 bases to trimming and J lost 5 bases, with 12 bases between them.

This clone has a handful of counts. The chain recombines TRBV7-9 with TRBJ2-5; 9 bases line up with TRBD1. CDR1 is SEHNR, CDR2 FQNEAQ, per germline (reference sequence). The J segment lost 5 bases and the V segment lost 5 bases, leaving 6 bases of the junction unmatched. The CDR3 consists of 14 residues. The DNA of the CDR3 is TGTGCCAGCAGCCGGGGACAGGGTTGGGAGACCCAGTACTTC. Translated, it gives CASSRGQGWETQYF.

The chain is built from TRBV6-5 and TRBJ2-7; TRBD2 agrees at 7 bases. Germline V gene lookup returns CDR1 MNHEY and CDR2 SVGAGI. The junction had 9 bases not matched to a gene; V was cut back by 5 bases and J by 2 bases. The CDR3 sequence is 15 residues long. The CDR3 coding sequence is TGTGCCAGCAGTCTTCGGACTAGAGGAGCCTACGAGCAGTACTTC. This translates into CASSLRTRGAYEQYF.

The chain recombines TRBV30 with TRBJ2-5, with a possible D match to TRBD1 (5 bases). CDR3 length: 15 residues. Trimming shortened V by 3 bases and J by 7 bases, and 21 bases separated the two germline ends. Germline V CDR1 and CDR2: GTSNPN, SVGIG (reference sequence). The CDR3 here is CAWSLGGMGQGTQYF. CDR3 in DNA: TGTGCCTGGAGCCTCGGTGGCATGGGGCAGGGGACCCAGTACTTC.

The rearrangement uses TRBV10-2 and TRBJ2-7; 11 bases are shared with TRBD2. V gave up 5 bases and J gave up 3 bases; unmatched junction bases: 6. This CDR3 has 15 residues. Germline V gene sequence: CDR1 WSHSY, CDR2 SAAADI. CDR3 sequence reads: CASSPGTSGYYEQYF. The CDR3 region has the DNA TGCGCCAGCAGTCCCGGGACTAGCGGTTACTACGAGCAGTACTTC.

This clone was seen more than once but under ten times. The rearrangement joins TRBV2 to TRBJ2-7, with D perhaps matching TRBD2 (6 bases). V was cut by 8 bases and J by 5 bases, with 16 bases left in between. The CDR3 is 13 amino acids. Germline CDR1 reads SNHLY; CDR2 reads FYNNEI. The CDR3 loop is CASSFNSGNEQYF. For the CDR3, the DNA is TGTGCCAGCTCGTTCAATAGCGGTAACGAGCAGTACTTC.

The sample holds a few counts of this clone. The V gene is TRBV11-1, the J gene TRBJ2-2; D might be TRBD1 (6 bases). The V gene's germline CDR1 is SGHAT and CDR2 FQDESV (reference sequence). Deletions cut 2 bases from V and 6 bases from J, with 7 bases between. The CDR3 extends over 13 amino acids. The CDR3 loop is CASSLQGPGELFF. The CDR3 DNA follows: TGTGCCAGCAGCTTACAGGGGCCCGGGGAGCTGTTTTTT.

The chain uses TRBV9 and TRBJ1-1; D remains ambiguous. The CDR3 covers 14 residues. Trimming shortened V by 0 bases and J by 0 bases, and 6 bases separated the two germline ends. Per germline, CDR1 SGDLS and CDR2 YYNGEE. CDR3 sequence (DNA): TGTGCCAGCAGCGTAGATAGCATGAACACTGAAGCTTTCTTT. Amino acid sequence: CASSVDSMNTEAFF.

Ten or more counts support this clone. This sequence joins TRBV11-1 and TRBJ1-1; D uncertain. Germline-derived CDR1 and CDR2 are SGHAT and FQDESV (reference sequence). Between the trimmed V and J ends, which lost 3 bases and 3 bases, there was a span of 11 bases. The CDR3 has 14 amino acids. Here the CDR3 DNA reads TGTGCCAGCAGCTTCCAAACCCGGGACACTGAAGCTTTCTTT. Protein product: CASSFQTRDTEAFF. The whole variable domain, remainder taken from reference TRBV11-1 and TRBJ1-1, is EAEVAQSPRYKITEKSQAVAFWCDPISGHATLYWYRQILGQGPELLVQFQDESVVDDSQLPKDRFSAERLKGVDSTLKIQPAELGDSAMYLCASSFQTRDTEAFFGQGTRLTVV.

The V gene is TRBV28, the J gene TRBJ2-7, with D tentatively TRBD1 (5 bases). Per germline, CDR1 MDHEN and CDR2 SYDVKM. Trimming shortened V by 2 bases and J by 4 bases, and 12 bases separated the two germline ends. There are 14 residues in the CDR3. DNA of the CDR3: TGTGCCAGCAGTTTAAGGGGTGTCGGTTACGAGCAGTACTTC. Amino acids: CASSLRGVGYEQYF. Full variable domain (rest looked up from reference TRBV28 and TRBJ2-7): DVKVTQSSRYLVKRTGEKVFLECVQDMDHENMFWYRQDPGLGLRLIYFSYDVKMKEKGDIPEGYSVSREKKERFSLILESASTNQTSMYLCASSLRGVGYEQYFGPGTRLTVT.

This clone appeared a few times. The genes are TRBV19 and TRBJ1-4, with TRBD1 matching 9 bases. The germline V gene encodes CDR1 LNHDA and CDR2 SQIVND (reference sequence). The CDR3 is 15 amino acids. Trimming at V came to 5 bases and at J to 5 bases, leaving 6 bases not matched to a gene. In DNA form, the CDR3 reads TGTGCCAGTAGTGTATCCGGGACAGGGAATGAAAAACTGTTTTTT. Translation: CASSVSGTGNEKLFF.

There are a few counts of this clone. This rearrangement joins TRBV7-6 to TRBJ2-7, with TRBD2 matching over 12 bases. With V trimmed by 5 bases and J by 5 bases, 4 bases remained unmatched. The CDR3 consists of 14 residues. CDR1 and CDR2 from the germline V gene are SGHVS and FNYEAQ. Here the CDR3 DNA reads TGTGCCAGCAGCCCGACTAGCGGGAGCCACGAGCAGTACTTC. Translation gives CASSPTSGSHEQYF.

This clone was seen more than once but under ten times. The rearrangement joins TRBV7-2 to TRBJ2-5; TRBD1 matches at 7 bases. The CDR3 is 14 residues long. Germline V lookup: CDR1 SGHTA, CDR2 FQGNSA. Unmatched junction bases numbered 9, after V lost 6 bases and J lost 5 bases. The CDR3 nucleotides are TGTGCCAGCAGTACAAACAGGGGAAGGGAGACCCAGTACTTC. Its protein is CASSTNRGRETQYF.

In its sample, this clone was seen a few times. The chain joins TRBV29-1 to TRBJ1-2; 9 bases align to TRBD1. The germline V gene has CDR1 SQVTM and CDR2 ANQGSEA. With V trimmed by 7 bases and J by 7 bases, 10 bases remained unmatched. The CDR3 has 13 amino acids. The CDR3 DNA reads TGCAGCGCAGGACCAGACAGGGGGGGTGGCTACACCTTC. Encoded protein: CSAGPDRGGGYTF.

This rearrangement joins TRBV5-5 to TRBJ2-7, with D possibly matching TRBD2 (7 bases). Germline V lookup: CDR1 SGHKS, CDR2 YYEKEE (reference sequence). V gave up 0 bases and J gave up 0 bases, with 16 bases separating them. The CDR3 has 17 residues. This CDR3 reads CASSLVGGGASSYEQYF. The CDR3 coding sequence is TGTGCCAGCAGCTTGGTTGGAGGGGGGGCCTCCTCCTACGAGCAGTACTTC. Looking up the rest from reference TRBV5-5 and TRBJ2-7 gives the full variable domain: DAGVTQSPTHLIKTRGQQVTLRCSPISGHKSVSWYQQVLGQGPQFIFQYYEKEERGRGNFPDRFSARQFPNYSSELNVNALLLGDSALYLCASSLVGGGASSYEQYFGPGTRLTVT.

The genes are TRBV13 and TRBJ2-1, with 7 bases matching TRBD2. CDR1 PRHDT and CDR2 FYEKMQ come from the germline V gene (reference sequence). After removal of 1 base from V and 9 bases from J, the junction contained 0 bases not matched to a gene. The CDR3 is made up of 12 amino acids. CDR3 amino acids: CASSLAGGEQFF. DNA for the CDR3: TGTGCCAGCAGCTTAGCGGGGGGTGAGCAGTTCTTC. The full variable domain, its missing parts supplied by reference TRBV13 and TRBJ2-1, is AAGVIQSPRHLIKEKRETATLKCYPIPRHDTVYWYQQGPGQDPQFLISFYEKMQSDKGSIPDRFSAQQFSDYHSELNMSSLELGDSALYFCASSLAGGEQFFGPGTRLTVL.

This clone has more than one count but fewer than ten. The V gene is TRBV11-2, the J gene TRBJ2-5; D perhaps matches TRBD2 (5 bases). Germline-derived CDR1 and CDR2 are SGHAT and FQNNGV. CDR3 length equals 13 residues. Trimming took off 5 bases at V and 5 bases at J, with 12 bases between the two ends. The CDR3 DNA reads as TGTGCCAGCAGCCTTCCGGGAACGGAGACCCAGTACTTC. Translated: CASSLPGTETQYF. Combining the CDR3 with reference TRBV11-2 and TRBJ2-5 gives the whole variable domain EAGVAQSPRYKIIEKRQSVAFWCNPISGHATLYWYQQILGQGPKLLIQFQNNGVVDDSQLPKDRFSAERLKGVDSTLKIQPAKLEDSAVYLCASSLPGTETQYFGPGTRLLVL.

This clone was observed a handful of times. This chain uses TRBV28 with TRBJ2-3; TRBD2 aligns across 8 bases. J gave up 4 bases and V 8 bases, and 5 bases lay outside the gene matches. Germline CDR1 MDHEN, CDR2 SYDVKM. This CDR3 is 13 amino acids long. The CDR3 reads CASVAGGADTQYF. The CDR3 coding sequence is TGTGCCAGCGTCGCGGGGGGTGCAGATACGCAGTATTTT.